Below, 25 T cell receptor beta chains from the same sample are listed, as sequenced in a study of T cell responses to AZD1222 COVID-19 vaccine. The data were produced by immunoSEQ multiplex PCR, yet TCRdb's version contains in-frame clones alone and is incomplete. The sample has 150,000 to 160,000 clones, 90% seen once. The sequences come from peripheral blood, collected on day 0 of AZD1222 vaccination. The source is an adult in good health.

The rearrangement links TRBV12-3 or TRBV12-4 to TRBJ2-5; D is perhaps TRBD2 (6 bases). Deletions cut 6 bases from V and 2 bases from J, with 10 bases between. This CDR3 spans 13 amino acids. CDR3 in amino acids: CASRRDSQETQYF. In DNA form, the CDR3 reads TGTGCCAGCAGACGGGACTCTCAAGAGACCCAGTACTTC.

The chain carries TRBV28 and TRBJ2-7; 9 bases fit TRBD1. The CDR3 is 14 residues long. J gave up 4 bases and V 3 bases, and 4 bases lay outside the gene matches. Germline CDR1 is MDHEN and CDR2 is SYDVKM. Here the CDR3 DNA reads TGTGCCAGCAGTTTGACAGGGGGTCGGTACGAGCAGTACTTC. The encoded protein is CASSLTGGRYEQYF.

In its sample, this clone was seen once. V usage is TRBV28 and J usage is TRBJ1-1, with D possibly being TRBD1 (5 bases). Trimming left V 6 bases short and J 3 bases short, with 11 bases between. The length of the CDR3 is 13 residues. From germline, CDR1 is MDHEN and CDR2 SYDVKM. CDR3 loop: CASRYGGDTEAFF. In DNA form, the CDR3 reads TGTGCCAGCAGATATGGGGGGGACACTGAAGCTTTCTTT.

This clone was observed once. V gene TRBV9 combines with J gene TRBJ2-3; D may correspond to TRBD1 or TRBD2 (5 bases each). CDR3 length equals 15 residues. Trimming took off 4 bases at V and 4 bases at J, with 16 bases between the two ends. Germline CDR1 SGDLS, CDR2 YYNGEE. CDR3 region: CASSPPGRAPDTQYF. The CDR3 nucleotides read TGTGCCAGCAGCCCCCCGGGGCGGGCACCAGATACGCAGTATTTT.

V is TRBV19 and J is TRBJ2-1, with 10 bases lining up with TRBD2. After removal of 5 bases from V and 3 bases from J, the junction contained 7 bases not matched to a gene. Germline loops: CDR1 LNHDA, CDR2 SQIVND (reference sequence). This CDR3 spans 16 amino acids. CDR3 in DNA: TGTGCCAGTAGTTCCAGCGGGAGGGCCTTCTACAATGAGCAGTTCTTC. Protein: CASSSSGRAFYNEQFF.

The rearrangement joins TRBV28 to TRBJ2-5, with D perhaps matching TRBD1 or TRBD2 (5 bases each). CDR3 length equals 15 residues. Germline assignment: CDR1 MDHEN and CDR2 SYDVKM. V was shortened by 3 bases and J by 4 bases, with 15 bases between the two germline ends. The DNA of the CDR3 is TGTGCCAGCAGTTTGACTTTCAGGGAGAGAGAGACCCAGTACTTC. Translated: CASSLTFRERETQYF.

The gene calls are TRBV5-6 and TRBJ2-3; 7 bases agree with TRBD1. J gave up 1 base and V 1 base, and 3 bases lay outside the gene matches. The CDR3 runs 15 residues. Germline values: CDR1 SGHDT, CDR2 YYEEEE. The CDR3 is CASSLRTGGTDTQYF. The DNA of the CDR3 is TGTGCCAGCAGCTTGCGGACAGGCGGCACAGATACGCAGTATTTT.

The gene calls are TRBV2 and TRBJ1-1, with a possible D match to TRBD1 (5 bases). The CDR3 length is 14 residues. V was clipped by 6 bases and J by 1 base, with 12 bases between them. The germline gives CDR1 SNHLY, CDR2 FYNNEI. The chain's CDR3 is CASRGDPKNTEAFF. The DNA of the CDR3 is TGTGCCAGCAGAGGGGACCCCAAGAACACTGAAGCTTTCTTT.

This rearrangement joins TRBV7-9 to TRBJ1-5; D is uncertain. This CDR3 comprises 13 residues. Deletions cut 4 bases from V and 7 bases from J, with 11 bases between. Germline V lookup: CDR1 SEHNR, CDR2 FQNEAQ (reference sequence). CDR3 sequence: CASSSGILQPQHF. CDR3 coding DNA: TGTGCCAGCAGCTCGGGGATATTACAGCCCCAGCATTTT.

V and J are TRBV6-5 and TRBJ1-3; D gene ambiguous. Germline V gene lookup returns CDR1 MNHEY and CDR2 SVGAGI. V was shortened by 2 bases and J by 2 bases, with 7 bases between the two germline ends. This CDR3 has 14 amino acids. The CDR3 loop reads CASSYNGAGNTIYF. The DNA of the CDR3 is TGTGCCAGCAGTTACAACGGTGCTGGAAACACCATATATTTT.

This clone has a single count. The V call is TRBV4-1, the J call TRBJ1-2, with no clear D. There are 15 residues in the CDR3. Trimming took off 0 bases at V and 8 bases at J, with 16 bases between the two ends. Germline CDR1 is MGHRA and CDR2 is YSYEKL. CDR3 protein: CASSQDPRPPYGYTF. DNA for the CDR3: TGCGCCAGCAGCCAAGATCCCCGGCCCCCCTACGGCTACACCTTC.

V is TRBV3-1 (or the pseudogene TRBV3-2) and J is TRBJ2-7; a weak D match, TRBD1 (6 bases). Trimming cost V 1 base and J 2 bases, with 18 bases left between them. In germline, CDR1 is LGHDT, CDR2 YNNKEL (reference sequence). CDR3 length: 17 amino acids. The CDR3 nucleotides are TGTGCCAGCAGCCAAGCGCCAGGGGCAGTCCAACCCTACGAGCAGTACTTC. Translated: CASSQAPGAVQPYEQYF.

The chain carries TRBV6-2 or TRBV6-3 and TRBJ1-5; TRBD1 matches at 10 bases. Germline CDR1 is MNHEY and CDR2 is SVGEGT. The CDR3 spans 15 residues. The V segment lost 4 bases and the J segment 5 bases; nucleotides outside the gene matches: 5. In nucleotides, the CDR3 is TGTGCCAGCAGTTCCCCGGACAGGGGGTATCAGCCCCAGCATTTT. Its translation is CASSSPDRGYQPQHF.

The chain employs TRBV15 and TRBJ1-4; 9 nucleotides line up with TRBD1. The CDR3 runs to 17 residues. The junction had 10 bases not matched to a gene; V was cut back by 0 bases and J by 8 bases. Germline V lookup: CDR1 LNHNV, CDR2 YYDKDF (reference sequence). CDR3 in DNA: TGTGCCACCAGCAGAGAAGGGTTAGGACAGGGGTGGGAAAAACTGTTTTTT. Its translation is CATSREGLGQGWEKLFF.

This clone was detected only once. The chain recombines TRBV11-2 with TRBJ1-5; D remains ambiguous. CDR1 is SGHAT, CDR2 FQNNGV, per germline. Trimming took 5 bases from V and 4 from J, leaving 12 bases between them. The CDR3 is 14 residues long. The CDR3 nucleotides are TGTGCCAGCAGCCCATCGACCCTAAATCAGCCCCAGCATTTT. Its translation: CASSPSTLNQPQHF.

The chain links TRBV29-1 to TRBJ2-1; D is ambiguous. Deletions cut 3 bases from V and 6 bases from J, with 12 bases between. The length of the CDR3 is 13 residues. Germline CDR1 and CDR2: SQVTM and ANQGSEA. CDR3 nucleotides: TGCAGCGTTGATAGGGCTACGGGCAATGAGCAGTTCTTC. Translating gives CSVDRATGNEQFF.

The CDR3 region has the DNA TGCGCCAGCAGCCATAAGCCGCATGGCGGCTACGAGCAGTACTTC. It encodes CASSHKPHGGYEQYF. V and J are TRBV4-3 and TRBJ2-7; the D is unclear. Trimming pared 3 bases from V and 3 bases from J, leaving 15 bases between. The CDR3 runs 15 residues. CDR1 is LGHNA, CDR2 YSLEER, per germline.

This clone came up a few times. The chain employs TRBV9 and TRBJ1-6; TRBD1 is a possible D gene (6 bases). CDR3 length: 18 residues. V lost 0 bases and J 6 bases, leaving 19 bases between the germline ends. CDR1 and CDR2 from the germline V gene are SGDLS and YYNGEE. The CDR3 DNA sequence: TGTGCCAGCAGCGTAGTCGACACAGGGCCGGTGGGTAATTCACCCCTCCACTTT. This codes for CASSVVDTGPVGNSPLHF.

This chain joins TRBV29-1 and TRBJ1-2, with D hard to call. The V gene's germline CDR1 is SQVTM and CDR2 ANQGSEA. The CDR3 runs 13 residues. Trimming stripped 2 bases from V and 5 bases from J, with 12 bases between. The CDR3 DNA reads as TGCAGCGTTGAACGTCCCCACCTGTATGGCTACACCTTC. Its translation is CSVERPHLYGYTF.

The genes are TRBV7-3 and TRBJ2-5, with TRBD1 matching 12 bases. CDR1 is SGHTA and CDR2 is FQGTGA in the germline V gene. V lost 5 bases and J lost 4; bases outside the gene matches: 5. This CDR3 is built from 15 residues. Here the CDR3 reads CASSPGQGAGETQYF. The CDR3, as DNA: TGTGCCAGCAGCCCGGGACAGGGGGCTGGAGAGACCCAGTACTTC.

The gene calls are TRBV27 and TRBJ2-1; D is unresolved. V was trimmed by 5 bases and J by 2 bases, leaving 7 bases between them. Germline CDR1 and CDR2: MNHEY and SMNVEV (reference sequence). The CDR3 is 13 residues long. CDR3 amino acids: CASSPKTYNEQFF. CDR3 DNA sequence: TGTGCCAGCAGTCCTAAGACCTACAATGAGCAGTTCTTC.

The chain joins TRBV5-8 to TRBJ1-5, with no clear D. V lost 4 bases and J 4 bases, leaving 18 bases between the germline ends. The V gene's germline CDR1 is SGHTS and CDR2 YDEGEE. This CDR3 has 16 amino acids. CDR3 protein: CASSAEVGSRNQPQHF. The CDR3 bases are TGTGCCAGCAGCGCTGAAGTGGGGAGTAGGAATCAGCCCCAGCATTTT.

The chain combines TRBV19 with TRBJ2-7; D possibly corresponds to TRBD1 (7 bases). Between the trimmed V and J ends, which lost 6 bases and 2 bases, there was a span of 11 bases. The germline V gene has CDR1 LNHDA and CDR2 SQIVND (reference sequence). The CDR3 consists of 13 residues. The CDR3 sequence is CASRGGTAYEQYF. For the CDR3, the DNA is TGTGCCAGTAGAGGAGGGACAGCCTACGAGCAGTACTTC.

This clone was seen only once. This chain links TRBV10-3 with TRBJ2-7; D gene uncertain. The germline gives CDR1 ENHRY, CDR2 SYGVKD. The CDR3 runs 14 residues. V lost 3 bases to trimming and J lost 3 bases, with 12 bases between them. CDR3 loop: CAISDTGGDYEQYF. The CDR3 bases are TGTGCCATCAGTGACACTGGTGGTGACTACGAGCAGTACTTC.

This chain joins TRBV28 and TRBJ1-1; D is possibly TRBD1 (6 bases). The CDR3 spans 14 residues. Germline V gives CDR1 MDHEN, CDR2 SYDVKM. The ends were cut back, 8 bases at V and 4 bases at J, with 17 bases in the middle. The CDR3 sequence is CASLQGWRGTEAFF. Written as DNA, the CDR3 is TGTGCCAGCCTACAGGGCTGGAGAGGCACTGAAGCTTTCTTT.